The 29 T cell receptor beta chains listed next were all sequenced from one sample in a study of neoadjuvant anti-PD-1 for oral cavity cancer. Some clones are missing from TCRdb's copy, which holds only in-frame ones; the method was immunoSEQ multiplex PCR. The table records about 7,000 clones, around 72% of them present only once. This material consisted of PBMCs, taken before nivolumab (anti-PD-1) treatment. Receptors were obtained from a person aged 35-79 years with oral cavity squamous cell carcinoma.

This chain joins TRBV19 and TRBJ1-2, with D perhaps TRBD1 (6 bases). Germline V lookup: CDR1 LNHDA, CDR2 SQIVND (reference sequence). Trimming cost V 6 bases and J 3 bases, with 17 bases left between them. This CDR3 is built from 15 residues. For the CDR3, the DNA is TGTGCCAGTAGGGCCCCCCGGACAGCGGACTATGGCTACACCTTC. Amino acid sequence: CASRAPRTADYGYTF.

This chain links TRBV11-3 with TRBJ2-3; no reliable D call. The CDR3 contains 16 residues. The germline CDR1 and CDR2 sequences are SGHNT and YENEEA. Deletions cut 4 bases from V and 0 bases from J, with 14 bases between. The DNA for the CDR3 is TGTGCCAGCAGCTCGAACGTGGGCAGTAGCACAGATACGCAGTATTTT. It translates to CASSSNVGSSTDTQYF.

The gene calls are TRBV20-1 and TRBJ2-7; TRBD2 might be the D (5 bases). CDR1 is DFQATT, CDR2 SNEGSKA, per germline (reference sequence). This CDR3 region has 11 residues. V was trimmed by 8 bases and J by 3 bases, leaving 11 bases between them. The CDR3 loop reads CSTLRGYEQYF. The CDR3, as DNA: TGCAGTACCCTTCGGGGCTACGAGCAGTACTTC.

The chain uses TRBV6-5 and TRBJ1-6, with D perhaps TRBD1 (6 bases). The CDR3 runs 14 residues. Germline V gene data show CDR1 as MNHEY and CDR2 as SVGAGI. Trimming removed 4 bases at V and 14 bases at J, with 18 bases between. The CDR3 reads CASSFFNRAMALHF. Here the CDR3 DNA reads TGTGCCAGCAGTTTCTTTAACAGGGCTATGGCCCTCCACTTT.

This clone appeared once. The rearrangement uses TRBV10-3 and TRBJ2-7, with a tentative D call TRBD2 (7 bases). Trimming shortened V by 3 bases and J by 0 bases, and 15 bases separated the two germline ends. Per the germline V gene, CDR1 is ENHRY and CDR2 is SYGVKD. This CDR3 has 16 residues. CDR3 nucleotides: TGTGCCATCAGTGATAGGGGGGGCAGGGACTCCTACGAGCAGTACTTC. Its protein product is CAISDRGGRDSYEQYF.

The rearrangement links TRBV7-9 to TRBJ2-6; D ambiguous. V lost 4 bases to trimming and J lost 4 bases, with 5 bases between them. The CDR3 has 13 amino acids. Germline lookup yields CDR1 SEHNR and CDR2 FQNEAQ (reference sequence). CDR3 loop: CASSSSGANVLTF. The DNA of the CDR3 is TGTGCCAGCAGCTCGAGCGGGGCCAACGTCCTGACTTTC. Filled out from reference TRBV7-9 and TRBJ2-6, the complete variable domain reads DTGVSQNPRHKITKRGQNVTFRCDPISEHNRLYWYRQTLGQGPEFLTYFQNEAQLEKSRLLSDRFSAERPKGSFSTLEIQRTEQGDSAMYLCASSSSGANVLTFGAGSRLTVL.

V is TRBV7-8 and J is TRBJ1-1; D call uncertain. V gave up 1 base and J gave up 3 bases, with 6 bases separating them. This CDR3 is 13 amino acids long. Germline V gene lookup returns CDR1 SGHVS and CDR2 FQNEAQ. Here the CDR3 DNA reads TGTGCCAGCAGCTTAGGGGTGGACACTGAAGCTTTCTTT. Amino acid sequence: CASSLGVDTEAFF.

This rearrangement joins TRBV11-3 to TRBJ1-1; D unresolved. V dropped 4 bases and J dropped 3 bases, with 9 bases sitting between them. Germline V gene data show CDR1 as SGHNT and CDR2 as YENEEA. The CDR3 has 13 residues. The CDR3 nucleotides read TGTGCCAGCAGCTCTGTCCGGTACACTGAAGCTTTCTTT. Translating gives CASSSVRYTEAFF.

This CDR3 reads CASSEPSENQPQHF. The CDR3 bases are TGCGCCAGCAGTGAGCCGTCAGAGAATCAGCCCCAGCATTTT. The chain combines TRBV10-2 with TRBJ1-5; D gene unclear. The germline CDR1 and CDR2 sequences are WSHSY and SAAADI. The CDR3 length is 14 residues. V lost 2 bases and J 4 bases, leaving 9 bases between the germline ends.

This chain links TRBV7-8 with TRBJ1-5; D ambiguous. Between the trimmed V and J ends, which lost 4 bases and 3 bases, there was a span of 10 bases. Germline-derived CDR1 and CDR2 are SGHVS and FQNEAQ. This CDR3 contains 14 residues. The CDR3 DNA reads TGTGCCAGCAGCTCACCCGGTTACAATCAGCCCCAGCATTTT. It codes for CASSSPGYNQPQHF.

The chain employs TRBV6-6 and TRBJ2-5; 8 bases agree with TRBD2. Germline V gives CDR1 MNHNY, CDR2 SVGAGI (reference sequence). Trimming took 6 bases from V and 4 from J; bases not matched to a gene: 7. The CDR3 has 14 amino acids. In DNA, the CDR3 is TGTGCCAGCAGCAACAACCGGGAGGGAGAGACCCAGTACTTC. Its protein is CASSNNREGETQYF.

The chain joins TRBV5-1 to TRBJ2-3; perhaps TRBD1 as D (6 bases). The CDR3 consists of 15 residues. V gave up 1 base and J gave up 1 base, with 10 bases separating them. Germline loops: CDR1 SGHRS, CDR2 YFSETQ. The DNA of the CDR3 is TGCGCCAGCAGCTTGCGGGACATGGGCACAGATACGCAGTATTTT. This translates into CASSLRDMGTDTQYF.

CDR3 in DNA: TGTGCCAGCAACTGGGCTTACTACAATGAGCAGTTCTTC. Amino acid sequence: CASNWAYYNEQFF. The J gene is TRBJ2-1, the V gene TRBV6-1, with D unresolved. This CDR3 is built from 13 residues. The germline CDR1 and CDR2 sequences are MNHNS and SASEGT. V lost 7 bases and J 3 bases, leaving 10 bases between the germline ends.

J is TRBJ2-1 and V is TRBV29-1; 12 positions agree with TRBD1. The CDR3 contains 16 residues. Germline values: CDR1 SQVTM, CDR2 ANQGSEA. Trimming at V came to 7 bases and at J to 4 bases, leaving 11 bases not matched to a gene. The CDR3 spells CSGTGTGGLRYNEQFF. CDR3 nucleotide sequence: TGCAGCGGGACCGGGACAGGGGGCCTTAGGTACAATGAGCAGTTCTTC.

The J gene is TRBJ1-2, the V gene TRBV19, with 7 bases that match TRBD1. Germline CDR1 and CDR2: LNHDA and SQIVND (reference sequence). There are 19 residues in the CDR3. V dropped 0 bases and J dropped 4; count of bases not matched to a gene: 17. CDR3 protein: CASSIDPDRNLGGLYGYTF. DNA of the CDR3: TGTGCCAGTAGTATAGACCCGGACAGGAATTTAGGGGGACTCTATGGCTACACCTTC.

This clone was seen a handful of times. This chain links TRBV9 with TRBJ2-5; 11 bases fit TRBD2. V dropped 5 bases and J dropped 5; count of bases not matched to a gene: 5. The CDR3 length is 14 residues. CDR1 is SGDLS and CDR2 is YYNGEE in the germline V gene. The CDR3 loop is CASSTSGGFETQYF. The CDR3 DNA is TGTGCCAGCAGTACTAGCGGGGGTTTTGAGACCCAGTACTTC.

This chain uses TRBV19 with TRBJ1-1; D unclear. CDR3 length: 14 amino acids. V was cut by 3 bases and J by 0 bases, with 8 bases left in between. Germline V gives CDR1 LNHDA, CDR2 SQIVND (reference sequence). In DNA form, the CDR3 reads TGTGCCAGTAGTATGGGAGACATGAACACTGAAGCTTTCTTT. It encodes CASSMGDMNTEAFF.

The V and J genes are TRBV21-1 and TRBJ1-5. TRBV21-1 counts as a pseudogene. The CDR3 spans 14 residues. Here the CDR3 DNA reads TGTGCCAGCACTTCTCAGGGGGGGAATCAGCCCCAGCATTTT. It is translated as CASTSQGGNQPQHF.

The rearrangement links TRBV2 to TRBJ1-5, with a weak D call TRBD1 (6 bases). The CDR3 loop spans 15 amino acids. Between the trimmed V and J ends, which lost 5 bases and 2 bases, there was a span of 13 bases. Germline V gene data show CDR1 as SNHLY and CDR2 as FYNNEI. CDR3 amino acids: CASSPPGDGNQPQHF. DNA of the CDR3: TGTGCCAGCAGTCCTCCAGGGGACGGCAATCAGCCCCAGCATTTT.

This clone was seen just once. The genes are TRBV6-5 and TRBJ2-1; 7 bases are a match to TRBD2. The CDR3 is 12 residues long. The V gene end was trimmed by 7 bases and the J gene end by 5 bases; junction bases not matched to a gene: 2. Germline values: CDR1 MNHEY, CDR2 SVGAGI. The CDR3 bases are TGTGCCAGCAAGCGGGGCGACAATGAGCAGTTCTTC. Its protein product is CASKRGDNEQFF.

The CDR3 nucleotides are TGCGCCATACTCCAGGGGCTTTCCTCCTACAATGAGCAGTTCTTC. Translated, it gives CAILQGLSSYNEQFF. The chain couples TRBV10-2 to TRBJ2-1; D possibly corresponds to TRBD1 (6 bases). CDR1 and CDR2 (germline): WSHSY, SAAADI. Deletions cut 10 bases from V and 0 bases from J, with 16 bases between. This CDR3 comprises 15 residues.

This chain links TRBV5-6 with TRBJ2-2; D remains unclear. CDR1 SGHDT and CDR2 YYEEEE come from the germline V gene. This CDR3 contains 13 residues. Trimming took 0 bases from V and 8 from J, leaving 8 bases between them. The CDR3 bases are TGTGCCAGCAGCTTGGTATCGTCTGGGGAGCTGTTTTTT. It is translated as CASSLVSSGELFF.

V and J are TRBV5-1 and TRBJ2-3; D call uncertain. Trimming shortened V by 0 bases and J by 2 bases, and 13 bases separated the two germline ends. The CDR3 contains 16 residues. Germline loops: CDR1 SGHRS, CDR2 YFSETQ. CDR3 protein: CASSLVPGSVTDTQYF. CDR3 nucleotide sequence: TGCGCCAGCAGCTTGGTGCCAGGTTCGGTCACAGATACGCAGTATTTT.

The chain uses TRBV5-1 and TRBJ2-1; 8 bases line up with TRBD2. The J segment lost 6 bases and the V segment lost 0 bases, leaving 2 bases of the junction unmatched. This CDR3 is built from 14 residues. CDR1 and CDR2 (germline): SGHRS, YFSETQ. The CDR3 DNA follows: TGCGCCAGCAGCTTGGATGCGGGAGGCAATGAGCAGTTCTTC. This codes for CASSLDAGGNEQFF.

This rearrangement joins TRBV5-1 to TRBJ2-7; 10 bases are shared with TRBD1. The CDR3 sequence is 14 residues long. Per the germline V gene, CDR1 is SGHRS and CDR2 is YFSETQ. V dropped 3 bases and J dropped 1; count of bases not matched to a gene: 1. In nucleotides, the CDR3 is TGCGCCAGCAGCTCGGACAGGGGGTCCTACGAGCAGTACTTC. It yields the protein CASSSDRGSYEQYF.

The chain has TRBV7-2 and TRBJ1-5; D gene ambiguous. Trimming took off 5 bases at V and 6 bases at J, with 14 bases between the two ends. Germline CDR1 and CDR2: SGHTA and FQGNSA. The CDR3 sequence is 14 residues long. CDR3 amino acids: CASSLRFASQPQHF. The CDR3 DNA sequence: TGTGCCAGCAGCCTCAGATTCGCGAGTCAGCCCCAGCATTTT.

The rearrangement uses TRBV18 and TRBJ2-7; no firm D call. V lost 5 bases and J 1 base, leaving 3 bases between the germline ends. The CDR3 has 11 amino acids. Germline V CDR1 and CDR2: KGHSH, LQKENI. The CDR3 nucleotides read TGTGCCAGCTCATTATCCTACGAGCAGTACTTC. It yields the protein CASSLSYEQYF. Full variable domain (outside the CDR3, taken from reference TRBV18 and TRBJ2-7): NAGVMQNPRHLVRRRGQEARLRCSPMKGHSHVYWYRQLPEEGLKFMVYLQKENIIDESGMPKERFSAEFPKEGPSILRIQQVVRGDSAAYFCASSLSYEQYFGPGTRLTVT.

This chain joins TRBV6-5 and TRBJ2-5; D remains ambiguous. Germline CDR1 is MNHEY and CDR2 is SVGAGI. CDR3 length equals 15 residues. Trimming stripped 0 bases from V and 5 bases from J, with 13 bases between. The CDR3 protein is CASSYSSRPRETQYF. CDR3 nucleotide sequence: TGTGCCAGCAGTTACTCGAGTAGGCCGCGGGAGACCCAGTACTTC.

The J gene is TRBJ2-7, the V gene TRBV2; TRBD2 matches at 7 bases. This CDR3 is built from 14 residues. Germline assignment: CDR1 SNHLY and CDR2 FYNNEI. After removal of 4 bases from V and 2 bases from J, the junction contained 5 bases not matched to a gene. As DNA, the CDR3 is TGTGCCAGCAGTGGGGGGGGAAACCCCTACGAGCAGTACTTC. As protein: CASSGGGNPYEQYF.